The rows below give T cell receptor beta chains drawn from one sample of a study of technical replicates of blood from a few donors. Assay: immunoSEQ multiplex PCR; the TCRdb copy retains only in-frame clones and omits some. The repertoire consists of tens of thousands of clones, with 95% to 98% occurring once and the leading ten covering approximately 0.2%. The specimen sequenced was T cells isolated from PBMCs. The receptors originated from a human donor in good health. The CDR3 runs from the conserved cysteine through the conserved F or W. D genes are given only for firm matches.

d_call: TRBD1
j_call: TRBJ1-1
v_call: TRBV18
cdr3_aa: CASFIRDRGLGGPTEAFF

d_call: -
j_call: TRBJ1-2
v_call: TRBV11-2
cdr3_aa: CASSLGGADYGYTF

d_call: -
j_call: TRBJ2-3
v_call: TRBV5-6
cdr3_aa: CASSSYTDTQYF

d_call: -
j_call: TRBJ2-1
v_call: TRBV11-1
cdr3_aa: CASSLGGVSSYNEQFF

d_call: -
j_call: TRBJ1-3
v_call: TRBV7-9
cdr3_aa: CASTRGRDTIYF

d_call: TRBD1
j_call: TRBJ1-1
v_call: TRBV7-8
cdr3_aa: CASSLRGGMNTEAFF

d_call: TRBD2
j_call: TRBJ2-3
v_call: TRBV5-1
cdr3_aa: CASSLTSGDTQYF

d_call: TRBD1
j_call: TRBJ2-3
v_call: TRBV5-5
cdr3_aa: CASSPPRDREPDTQYF

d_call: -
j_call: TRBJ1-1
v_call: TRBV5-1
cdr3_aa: CASSLAVGNTEAFF

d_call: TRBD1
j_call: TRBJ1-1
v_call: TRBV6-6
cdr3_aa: CASSTRDRLLNTEAFF

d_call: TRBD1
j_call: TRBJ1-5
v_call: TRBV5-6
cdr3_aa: CASSPRTGGSNQPQHF

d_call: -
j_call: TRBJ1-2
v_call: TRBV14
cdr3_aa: CASSQGLQDYYGYTF

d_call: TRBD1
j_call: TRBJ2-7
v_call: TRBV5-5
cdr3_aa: CASSLSGTDASYEQYF

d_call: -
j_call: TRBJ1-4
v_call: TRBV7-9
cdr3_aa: CASSLEGRGNEKLFF

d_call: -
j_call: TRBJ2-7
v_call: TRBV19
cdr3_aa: CASSGGTYEQYF

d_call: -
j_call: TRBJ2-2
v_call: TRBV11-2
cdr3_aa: CASSLVIQGQNTGELFF

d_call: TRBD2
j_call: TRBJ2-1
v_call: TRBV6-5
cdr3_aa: CASSYAAGSSYNEQFF

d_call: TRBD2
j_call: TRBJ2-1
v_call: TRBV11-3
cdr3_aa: CASSLGLAAYNEQFF

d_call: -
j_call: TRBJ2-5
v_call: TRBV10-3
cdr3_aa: CAISAPGVQETQYF

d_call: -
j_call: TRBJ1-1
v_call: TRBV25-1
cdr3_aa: CASSEWGGRNTEAFF

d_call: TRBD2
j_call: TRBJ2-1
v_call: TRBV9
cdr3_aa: CASSVGGRVTYNEQFF

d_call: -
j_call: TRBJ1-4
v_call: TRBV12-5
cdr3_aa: CASAQRTEGEKLFF

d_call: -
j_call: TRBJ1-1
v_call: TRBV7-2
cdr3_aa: CASSFPGTTEAFF

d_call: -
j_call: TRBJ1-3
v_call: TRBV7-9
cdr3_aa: CASRPTVSGNTIYF

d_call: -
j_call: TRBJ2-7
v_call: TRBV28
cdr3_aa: CASSLKAEQYF

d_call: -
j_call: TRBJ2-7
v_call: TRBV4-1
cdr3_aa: CASSQGERFNLLGYEQYF

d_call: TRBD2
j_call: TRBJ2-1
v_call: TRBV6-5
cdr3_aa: CASSRTSGSYNEQFF

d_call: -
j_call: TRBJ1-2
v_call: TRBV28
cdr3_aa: CASRRQSYGYTF

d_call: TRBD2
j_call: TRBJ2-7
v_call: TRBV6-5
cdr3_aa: CASSSFSGSSYEQYF

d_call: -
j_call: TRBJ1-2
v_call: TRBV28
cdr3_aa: CASSPGSPFNYGYTF

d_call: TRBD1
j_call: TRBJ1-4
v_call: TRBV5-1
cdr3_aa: CASSLGTVNEKLFF

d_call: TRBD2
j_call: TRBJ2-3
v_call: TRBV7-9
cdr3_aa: CASRSGGITDTQYF

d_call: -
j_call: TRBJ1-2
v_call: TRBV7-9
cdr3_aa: CASSLETPYGYTF

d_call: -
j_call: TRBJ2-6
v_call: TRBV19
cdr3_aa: CASSNTGSGANVLTF

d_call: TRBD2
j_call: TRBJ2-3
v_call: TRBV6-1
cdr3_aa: CASSERTSLGDTQYF

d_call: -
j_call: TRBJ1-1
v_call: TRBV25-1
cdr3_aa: CASSEWGENTEAFF

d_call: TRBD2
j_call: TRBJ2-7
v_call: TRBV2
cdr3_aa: CASNSLAGGYEQYF

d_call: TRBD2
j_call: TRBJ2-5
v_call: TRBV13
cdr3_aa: CASSLNLGSGEPKNRDPLTQYF

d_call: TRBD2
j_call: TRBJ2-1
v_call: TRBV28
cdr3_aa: CASRSIRGGYNEQFF

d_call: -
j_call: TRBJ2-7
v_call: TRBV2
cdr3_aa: CASSVNQGMSYEQYF